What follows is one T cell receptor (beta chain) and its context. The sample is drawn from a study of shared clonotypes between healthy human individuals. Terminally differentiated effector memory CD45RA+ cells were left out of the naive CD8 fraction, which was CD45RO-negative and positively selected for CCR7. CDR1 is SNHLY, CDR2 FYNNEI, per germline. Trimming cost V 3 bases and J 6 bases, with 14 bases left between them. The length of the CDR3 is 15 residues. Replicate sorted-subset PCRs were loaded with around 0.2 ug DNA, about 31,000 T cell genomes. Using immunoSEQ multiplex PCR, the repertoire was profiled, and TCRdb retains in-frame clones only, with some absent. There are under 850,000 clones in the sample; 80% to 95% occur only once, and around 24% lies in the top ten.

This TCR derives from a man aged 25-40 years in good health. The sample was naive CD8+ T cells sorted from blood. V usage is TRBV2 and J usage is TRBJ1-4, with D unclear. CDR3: CASSDLGSLDEKLFF. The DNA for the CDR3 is TGTGCCAGCAGTGATCTCGGGTCCTTAGATGAAAAACTGTTTTTT.